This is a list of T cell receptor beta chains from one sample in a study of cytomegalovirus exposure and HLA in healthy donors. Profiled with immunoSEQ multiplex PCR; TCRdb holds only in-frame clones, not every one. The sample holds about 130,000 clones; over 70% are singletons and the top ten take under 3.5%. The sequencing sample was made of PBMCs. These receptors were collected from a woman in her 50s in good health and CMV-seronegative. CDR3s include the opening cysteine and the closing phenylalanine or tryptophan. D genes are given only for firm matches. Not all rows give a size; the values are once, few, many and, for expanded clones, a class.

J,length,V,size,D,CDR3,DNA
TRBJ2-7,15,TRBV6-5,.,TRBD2,CASSYSRGRTYEQYF,TGTGCCAGCAGTTACTCTCGCGGGAGGACCTACGAGCAGTACTTC
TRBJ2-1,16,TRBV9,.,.,CASSVGWRQGIDEQFF,TGTGCCAGCAGCGTAGGTTGGCGGCAGGGAATCGATGAGCAGTTCTTC
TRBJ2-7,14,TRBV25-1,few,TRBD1,CASSEWAGGYEQYF,TGTGCCAGCAGTGAATGGGCAGGGGGCTACGAGCAGTACTTC
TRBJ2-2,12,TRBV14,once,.,CASSQNRVGLFF,TGTGCCAGCAGCCAAAACAGGGTCGGGCTGTTTTTT
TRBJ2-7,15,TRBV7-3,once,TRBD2,CASSRSGRPGEEQYF,TGTGCCAGCAGCAGAAGCGGGAGGCCGGGGGAGGAGCAGTACTTC
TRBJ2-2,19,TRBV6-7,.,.,CASSYLAEAGSGDTGELFF,TGTGCCAGCAGTTACCTGGCCGAGGCCGGGTCGGGGGACACCGGGGAGCTGTTTTTT
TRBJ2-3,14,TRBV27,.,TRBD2,CASASGLSTDTQYF,TGTGCCAGCGCTAGCGGGCTGAGCACAGATACGCAGTATTTT
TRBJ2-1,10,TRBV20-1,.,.,CSARASEQFF,TGCAGTGCTAGAGCCAGTGAGCAGTTCTTC
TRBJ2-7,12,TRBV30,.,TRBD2,CAWKREAYEQYF,TGTGCCTGGAAGCGGGAGGCGTACGAGCAGTACTTC
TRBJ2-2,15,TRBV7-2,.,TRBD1,CASSKAGTGGRELFF,TGTGCCAGCAGCAAAGCCGGGACAGGGGGCCGGGAGCTGTTTTTT
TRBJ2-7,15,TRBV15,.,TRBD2,CATSSTTSGSYEQYF,TGTGCCACCAGCAGCACCACTAGCGGGAGTTACGAGCAGTACTTC
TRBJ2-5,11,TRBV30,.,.,CASQGQETQYF,TGTGCCTCTCAGGGTCAGGAGACCCAGTACTTC
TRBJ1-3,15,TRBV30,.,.,CAWGEGLGSGNTIYF,TGTGCCTGGGGGGAGGGCTTAGGCTCTGGAAACACCATATATTTT
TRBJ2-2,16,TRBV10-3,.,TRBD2,CAIQDGTSGITGELFF,TGTGCCATCCAGGACGGGACTAGCGGCATCACCGGGGAGCTGTTTTTT
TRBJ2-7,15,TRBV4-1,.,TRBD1,CASSPMGTGGYEQYF,TGCGCCAGCAGCCCCATGGGGACAGGGGGCTACGAGCAGTACTTC
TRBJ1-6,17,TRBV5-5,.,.,CASSLAAGGSYNSPLHF,TGTGCCAGCAGCTTGGCGGCCGGGGGCTCCTATAATTCACCCCTCCACTTT
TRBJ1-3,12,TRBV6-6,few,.,CASSDQGNTIYF,TGTGCCAGCTCCGATCAGGGAAACACCATATATTTT
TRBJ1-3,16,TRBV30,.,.,CAWSVRSGKAGNTIYF,TGTGCCTGGAGTGTACGTTCCGGGAAGGCTGGAAACACCATATATTTT
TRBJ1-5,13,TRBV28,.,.,CASTRPGNQPQHF,TGTGCCAGCACCCGTCCAGGGAACCAGCCCCAGCATTTT
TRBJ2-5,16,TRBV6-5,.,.,CASSYSRGIGKETQYF,TGTGCCAGCAGTTACTCCCGAGGAATCGGAAAGGAGACCCAGTACTTC